These 6 T cell receptor beta chains originate from one sample sequenced in a study of T cell repertoires in cytomegalovirus infection. MiXCR, run by TCRdb on the reads, gives a single entry per CDR3 protein. The data show 300,000 to 400,000 distinct CDR3 sequences, 8% to 9.5% seen once. Sequenced sample: PBMCs. Receptors were obtained from a human donor in good health (CMV status not recorded). Some clones in this sample may be carry-over from other donors' samples.

This sequence joins TRBV9 and TRBJ2-1; no definite D call. Trimming left V 3 bases short and J 4 bases short, with 20 bases between. Germline V gene sequence: CDR1 SGDLS, CDR2 YYNGEE. The CDR3 totals 17 residues. DNA of the CDR3: TGTGCCAGCAGCGCAAAGAGACTGACGGGTCCTTACAATGAGCAGTTCTTC. Translating gives CASSAKRLTGPYNEQFF.

This clonotype came up a few times. This chain joins TRBV2 and TRBJ2-7, with no clear D. Germline V gene sequence: CDR1 SNHLY, CDR2 FYNNEI. This CDR3 spans 11 amino acids. V lost 6 bases to trimming and J lost 2 bases, with 5 bases between them. The CDR3 sequence: CASRQAYEQYF. CDR3 nucleotide sequence: TGTGCCAGCAGGCAGGCCTACGAGCAGTACTTC.

This clonotype was seen ten or more times. This sequence joins TRBV7-2 and TRBJ2-7, with TRBD2 identical over 9 bases. CDR3 size: 15 residues. Germline V gene sequence: CDR1 SGHTA, CDR2 FQGNSA. Unmatched junction bases numbered 7, after V lost 5 bases and J lost 2 bases. The CDR3, as DNA: TGTGCCAGCAGCCTTCCAGCGGGGGGTACCTACGAGCAGTACTTC. Protein sequence: CASSLPAGGTYEQYF.

This chain connects TRBV12-3 or TRBV12-4 to TRBJ2-3; 9 nucleotides line up with TRBD2. CDR3 length: 14 amino acids. The ends lost 6 bases at V and 1 base at J; junction bases unmatched: 2. The CDR3 protein is CASRRTSGTDTQYF. CDR3 in DNA: TGTGCCAGCAGGCGGACTAGCGGCACAGATACGCAGTATTTT.

There are many counts of this clonotype. The chain combines TRBV7-2 with TRBJ2-5; no firm D call. Deletions cut 5 bases from V and 4 bases from J, with 11 bases between. Per the germline V gene, CDR1 is SGHTA and CDR2 is FQGNSA. The CDR3 runs 13 residues. The CDR3 protein is CASSAAGLETQYF. The CDR3 DNA is TGTGCCAGCAGCGCCGCAGGTTTAGAGACCCAGTACTTC.

This clonotype has more than one count but fewer than ten. V usage is TRBV7-8 and J usage is TRBJ2-3, with D perhaps given as TRBD1 or TRBD2 (7 bases each). Trimming stripped 0 bases from V and 14 bases from J, with 15 bases between. CDR3 length equals 13 residues. CDR1 SGHVS and CDR2 FQNEAQ come from the germline V gene. The CDR3 loop reads CASSLAPGGARYF. CDR3 coding DNA: TGTGCCAGCAGCTTAGCGCCAGGGGGGGCGCGGTATTTT.